This TCR beta chain was sequenced in a study of OX40 agonist ivuxolimab in advanced cancers. CDR1 and CDR2 from the germline V gene are SNHLY and FYNNEI. The V gene lost 3 bases and the J gene lost 3 bases, with 12 bases spanning the gap. The CDR3 covers 15 residues. TCRdb's copy holds only in-frame clones and misses some; the assay was immunoSEQ multiplex PCR. The table shows about 40,000 clones, with around 88% occurring only once. Sequencing was performed on CD4+ or CD8+ T cells sorted from blood, taken in a trial of the OX40 agonist ivuxolimab. The origin of this receptor is an adult with an advanced solid tumor such as melanoma, head and neck, liver or kidney cancer. The chain is built from TRBV2 and TRBJ2-1; a possible D gene is TRBD2 (6 bases). In DNA, the CDR3 is TGTGCCAGCAGTGAGTCTAGCGTTGGCTACAATGAGCAGTTCTTC. Protein: CASSESSVGYNEQFF.